This TCR beta chain was captured by sequencing in a study of T-cell memory formation after mild COVID-19. Study summary: Most TCR clusters belonged to a single donor.

Study-level findings and limits: The appearance of some responding clones in pre-infection memory suggested that cross-reactive memory joined. Later expanders leaned CD4+, whereas clones that contracted between day 15 and 85 were balanced CD4/CD8.

CDR3 length: 18 amino acids. Germline CDR1 and CDR2: SQVTM and ANQGSEA. The trim removed 3 bases at V and 5 bases at J, leaving 22 bases unmatched. TCR alpha and TCR beta cDNA libraries carrying sample barcodes and UMIs came from 5'RACE with constant-segment primers. MiXCR, applied by TCRdb to the 5' RACE reads, yields one record per CDR3 protein. The sample carries about 190,000 distinct CDR3 sequences, over 20% recorded once. Comment on this clonotype: Antigen specificity is unknown.

The V call is TRBV29-1, the J call TRBJ2-7, with 7 bases matching TRBD2. Sequenced: PBMCs or a T cell subset sorted from them (not recorded which). This clonotype originated in an adult woman who had mild COVID-19 (a few samples of this study predate the infection). Cell type and time point are not known. The CDR3 bases are TGCAGCGTTGACGACATCCCCGGGGAGGGTAAGCTCGGGAACGAGCAGTACTTC. It codes for CSVDDIPGEGKLGNEQYF.